This T cell receptor beta chain was retrieved from a study of response to subunit inactivated influenza vaccine. The CDR3 is 10 residues long. The V and J ends lost 1 base and 3 bases respectively, with 1 base between them. Germline CDR1 reads GTSNPN; CDR2 reads SVGIG (reference sequence). TCRdb ran MiXCR on the RT-PCR reads and lists one entry per CDR3 protein. Of around 600,000 distinct CDR3 sequences in the sample, over 9% were seen once. A further study also used this sample, focusing on T cells expressing NK-cell markers. That work adds: TCR beta libraries carry UMIs added by 5'RACE template switching. All TCR beta repertoires analysed originated from sorted CD3+CD56+NKG2C+, CD3+CD56+NKG2C- and CD3+CD56-NKG2C+ T cells. HCMV seropositivity marked most of the eight sequenced donors; one was seronegative. Where a handful of donors were concerned, these clonotypes also led the CD3+CD56-NKG2C+ fraction.

The chain recombines TRBV30 with TRBJ2-7; D remains ambiguous. Sequenced here: PBMCs from blood, sampled on the day of vaccination. This receptor was identified in a man aged 45-65 years who received an inactivated influenza vaccine. This CDR3 is CAWSGYEQYF. CDR3 sequence (DNA): TGTGCCTGGAGTGGCTACGAGCAGTACTTC. Full variable domain (outside the CDR3, taken from reference TRBV30 and TRBJ2-7): SQTIHQWPATLVQPVGSPLSLECTVEGTSNPNLYWYRQAAGRGLQLLFYSVGIGQISSEVPQNLSASRPQDRQFILSSKKLLLSDSGFYLCAWSGYEQYFGPGTRLTVT.